These 32 T cell receptor beta chains were all obtained from the same sample, sequenced in a study of T cells in Graves' hyperthyroidism and ophthalmopathy. TCR beta CDR3 region amplification was performed from RNA transcripts. TCR CDR3 underwent first-round RT-PCR with the HTBI primer set. Each CDR3 protein gets one entry after TCRdb re-called the multiplex PCR reads with MiXCR. The top ten clones hold roughly 24% of a sample with around 340,000 distinct CDR3 sequences, over 11% of them seen once. Sequencing input: blood. The receptor source for this set is a woman younger than 45 with Graves' hyperthyroidism.

The genes are TRBV5-1 and TRBJ1-1; D is unresolved. The CDR3 runs 16 residues. V was clipped by 3 bases and J by 3 bases, with 18 bases between them. The germline gives CDR1 SGHRS, CDR2 YFSETQ. Written as DNA, the CDR3 is TGCGCCAGCAGCTCGGGTGCCCGCGGGATCTACACTGAAGCTTTCTTT. This translates into CASSSGARGIYTEAFF. The full variable domain, rest sourced from reference TRBV5-1 and TRBJ1-1, is KAGVTQTPRYLIKTRGQQVTLSCSPISGHRSVSWYQQTPGQGLQFLFEYFSETQRNKGNFPGRFSGRQFSNSRSEMNVSTLELGDSALYLCASSSGARGIYTEAFFGQGTRLTVV.

This clonotype ranks as medium-sized. The V call is TRBV12-3 or TRBV12-4, the J call TRBJ2-7; perhaps D is TRBD1 or TRBD2 (5 bases each). The CDR3 length is 13 residues. Trimming shortened V by 5 bases and J by 2 bases, and 10 bases separated the two germline ends. CDR3 in amino acids: CASSPGLPYEQYF. The CDR3 DNA reads TGTGCCAGCAGTCCGGGGCTCCCCTACGAGCAGTACTTC.

The genes are TRBV11-3 and TRBJ2-1, with 9 bases fitting TRBD2. The DNA end is a closer match to TRBJ2-7, so the J assignment may be wrong. There are 15 residues in the CDR3. Germline CDR1 and CDR2: SGHNT and YENEEA. The CDR3 region has the DNA TGTGCCAGCAGCCATCGATTAGCGGGGGACAATGAGCAGTACTTC. Translation: CASSHRLAGDNEQYF.

This clonotype was detected a few times. The chain is built from TRBV20-1 and TRBJ2-4; TRBD1 agrees at 8 bases. The V segment lost 1 base and the J segment 1 base; nucleotides outside the gene matches: 9. The CDR3 is 17 residues long. Germline V gene sequence: CDR1 DFQATT, CDR2 SNEGSKA (reference sequence). CDR3 loop: CSARGPHPGGAKNIQYF. Here the CDR3 DNA reads TGCAGTGCTAGAGGCCCACATCCAGGGGGCGCCAAAAACATTCAGTACTTC.

The V and J genes are TRBV28 and TRBJ2-5; D is ambiguous. Germline values: CDR1 MDHEN, CDR2 SYDVKM. V shed 6 bases and J shed 4 bases, with 9 bases lying between them. This CDR3 comprises 12 residues. The DNA of the CDR3 is TGTGCCAGCAGCATCGATCGAGAGACCCAGTACTTC. Its translation: CASSIDRETQYF.

This clonotype was counted ten times or more. The CDR3 here is CASSVRRARLTSAQPQHF. The CDR3 DNA reads as TGTGCCAGCAGTGTAAGGCGTGCTCGACTCACCTCGGCGCAGCCCCAGCATTTT. This chain joins TRBV28 and TRBJ1-5; D unclear. Trimming took 5 bases from V and 7 from J, leaving 27 bases between them. The CDR3 has 18 amino acids. The V gene's germline CDR1 is MDHEN and CDR2 SYDVKM. The whole variable domain, filled in from reference TRBV28 and TRBJ1-5, reads DVKVTQSSRYLVKRTGEKVFLECVQDMDHENMFWYRQDPGLGLRLIYFSYDVKMKEKGDIPEGYSVSREKKERFSLILESASTNQTSMYLCASSVRRARLTSAQPQHFGDGTRLSIL.

V gene TRBV9 combines with J gene TRBJ2-5, with 14 positions matching TRBD2. The CDR3 runs 16 residues. Unmatched junction bases numbered 2, after V lost 0 bases and J lost 4 bases. From germline, CDR1 is SGDLS and CDR2 YYNGEE. CDR3 in DNA: TGTGCCAGCAGCGTAGCTGGACTAGCGGGAGGAGAGACCCAGTACTTC. It yields the protein CASSVAGLAGGETQYF.

This clonotype appeared many times. V usage is TRBV28 and J usage is TRBJ2-5, with 7 bases lining up with TRBD1. Germline CDR1 reads MDHEN; CDR2 reads SYDVKM. Trimming at V came to 6 bases and at J to 4 bases, leaving 11 bases not matched to a gene. This CDR3 comprises 15 residues. The CDR3 spells CASSAGTVGGETQYF. CDR3 sequence (DNA): TGTGCCAGCAGCGCCGGGACAGTTGGGGGAGAGACCCAGTACTTC.

This clonotype was seen many times. This chain uses TRBV6-1 with TRBJ2-2; 7 nucleotides align to TRBD2. Unmatched junction bases numbered 7, after V lost 4 bases and J lost 5 bases. The germline V gene has CDR1 MNHNS and CDR2 SASEGT. CDR3 size: 15 residues. CDR3: CASSALAGLTGELFF. The CDR3 region has the DNA TGTGCCAGCAGTGCTTTAGCGGGTTTGACCGGGGAGCTGTTTTTT.

This clonotype was seen many times. The chain uses TRBV7-9 and TRBJ1-4; 7 bases line up with TRBD1. CDR1 and CDR2 from the germline V gene are SEHNR and FQNEAQ (reference sequence). The CDR3 loop spans 14 amino acids. V dropped 4 bases and J dropped 5; count of bases not matched to a gene: 4. The CDR3 region has the DNA TGTGCCAGCAGCTCGACAGGGCGGAATGAAAAACTGTTTTTT. Its protein is CASSSTGRNEKLFF.

A note on this clonotype: A much larger clone lies a single base off, so this may be a read error. As the CDR3 is not closed by the conserved phenylalanine or tryptophan, this likely results from a read error. The V and J genes are TRBV20-1 and TRBJ1-1, with 7 bases fitting TRBD1. This CDR3 is built from 11 residues. CDR1 and CDR2 (germline): DFQATT, SNEGSKA (reference sequence). The CDR3 loop reads CRTDRLTEAFL. The CDR3 nucleotides are TGCAGGACGGACAGGCTCACTGAAGCTTTCCTT.

This clonotype was counted ten times or more. The chain couples TRBV12-3 or TRBV12-4 to TRBJ2-1; D could derive from TRBD1 or TRBD2 (5 bases each). The CDR3 covers 18 residues. V dropped 5 bases and J dropped 3 bases, with 23 bases sitting between them. CDR3 protein: CASSPSIPGTMGYNEQFF. The CDR3 nucleotides are TGTGCCAGCAGTCCTTCTATCCCGGGGACGATGGGCTACAATGAGCAGTTCTTC.

The chain employs TRBV20-1 and TRBJ2-3; D is possibly TRBD1 (5 bases). Trimming shortened V by 6 bases and J by 9 bases, and 7 bases separated the two germline ends. The CDR3 is 9 residues long. CDR1 is DFQATT and CDR2 is SNEGSKA in the germline V gene (reference sequence). The CDR3 sequence: CSAGATQYF. CDR3 bases: TGCAGTGCAGGGGCCACGCAGTATTTT.

The chain uses TRBV19 and TRBJ2-1; a weak D match, TRBD1 (5 bases). The CDR3 totals 14 residues. The V end was cut by 3 bases, the J end by 5 bases, with 11 bases between. Germline V lookup: CDR1 LNHDA, CDR2 SQIVND (reference sequence). CDR3 nucleotides: TGTGCCAGTAGTATTTGGGGCGGTAACAATGAGCAGTTCTTC. Translated: CASSIWGGNNEQFF.

Ten or more counts support this clonotype. This chain joins TRBV28 and TRBJ1-5, with no clear D. There are 13 residues in the CDR3. Germline CDR1 and CDR2: MDHEN and SYDVKM. V gave up 3 bases and J gave up 7 bases, with 10 bases separating them. Written as DNA, the CDR3 is TGTGCCAGCAGTTTGCCAGAATCGCAGCCCCAGCATTTT. Translated, it gives CASSLPESQPQHF.

There are a few counts of this clonotype. The rearrangement links TRBV7-2 to TRBJ1-2; a possible D gene is TRBD1 (5 bases). The CDR3 has 15 amino acids. Trimming cost V 5 bases and J 6 bases, with 19 bases left between them. Germline CDR1 reads SGHTA; CDR2 reads FQGNSA. CDR3 sequence reads: CASSLNADRTHGYTF. CDR3 DNA: TGTGCCAGCAGCCTAAATGCTGACAGAACCCATGGCTACACCTTC.

Ten or more counts support this clonotype. V usage is TRBV28 and J usage is TRBJ2-5; 7 bases agree with TRBD1. The CDR3 spans 12 residues. The V segment lost 7 bases and the J segment 3 bases; nucleotides outside the gene matches: 2. CDR1 and CDR2 from the germline V gene are MDHEN and SYDVKM. The CDR3 region is CASNDREETQYF. CDR3 bases: TGTGCCAGCAACGACAGGGAAGAGACCCAGTACTTC.

This sequence joins TRBV11-1 and TRBJ2-3; no definite D call. V gave up 6 bases and J gave up 5 bases, with 6 bases separating them. This CDR3 has 11 residues. CDR1 SGHAT and CDR2 FQDESV come from the germline V gene (reference sequence). CDR3 DNA: TGTGCCAGCAGTTCAATAGATACGCAGTATTTT. This translates into CASSSIDTQYF.

This clonotype was detected a few times. V usage is TRBV6-2 or TRBV6-3 and J usage is TRBJ2-5, with no clear D. CDR1 is MNHEY and CDR2 is SVGEGT in the germline V gene. V lost 4 bases and J 1 base, leaving 7 bases between the germline ends. The CDR3 runs to 13 residues. CDR3 nucleotide sequence: TGTGCCAGCAGTTTCCCGACCCAAGAGACCCAGTACTTC. This gives the protein CASSFPTQETQYF.

The gene calls are TRBV6-1 and TRBJ2-5; tentative D call: TRBD2 (5 bases). The CDR3 loop spans 12 amino acids. The germline gives CDR1 MNHNS, CDR2 SASEGT. V lost 7 bases and J lost 3, with 9 bases in between. This CDR3 is CASTPAEETQYF. The DNA of the CDR3 is TGTGCCAGCACGCCAGCGGAAGAGACCCAGTACTTC.

V and J are TRBV12-3 or TRBV12-4 and TRBJ1-4; 7 bases match TRBD1. CDR3 size: 16 residues. The ends lost 1 base at V and 8 bases at J; junction bases unmatched: 10. In DNA form, the CDR3 reads TGTGCCAGCAGTTTAGGGGACAGATCTTCGCGGGAAAAACTGTTTTTT. This translates into CASSLGDRSSREKLFF.

The V call is TRBV28, the J call TRBJ2-3; D call uncertain. The germline V and J ends were trimmed by 7 bases and 7 bases, with 12 bases remaining between them. This CDR3 region has 12 residues. Germline V gives CDR1 MDHEN, CDR2 SYDVKM. CDR3 loop: CASNPNGNTQYF. The CDR3 DNA follows: TGTGCCAGCAACCCTAATGGTAATACGCAGTATTTT.

This clonotype was counted ten times or more. The chain couples TRBV6-2 or TRBV6-3 to TRBJ1-1; no reliable D call. Germline CDR1 MNHEY, CDR2 SVGEGT. This CDR3 has 9 amino acids. With 5 bases removed from V and 9 bases from J, the gap between germline ends came to 4 bases. CDR3 bases: TGTGCCAGCAGTCTACAAGCTTTCTTT. As protein: CASSLQAFF.

Many counts were recorded for this clonotype. The chain links TRBV2 to TRBJ2-3; D might be TRBD2 (6 bases). The V gene lost 7 bases and the J gene lost 1 base, with 15 bases spanning the gap. Germline V CDR1 and CDR2: SNHLY, FYNNEI. The CDR3 has 15 residues. The CDR3 sequence is CASTGAGLGTDTQYF. Here the CDR3 DNA reads TGTGCCAGCACCGGGGCGGGGTTAGGCACAGATACGCAGTATTTT.

The rearrangement links TRBV18 to TRBJ2-3, with 8 bases lining up with TRBD1. V lost 3 bases to trimming and J lost 0 bases; unmatched junction nucleotides: 5. CDR1 and CDR2 from the germline V gene are KGHSH and LQKENI. The CDR3 length is 16 residues. CDR3 in DNA: TGTGCCAGCTCACCGGGCCAGGGGGCGAGCACAGATACGCAGTATTTT. Its translation is CASSPGQGASTDTQYF.

V usage is TRBV3-1 and J usage is TRBJ1-1; 8 positions match TRBD1. The CDR3 is 16 residues long. Trimming removed 1 base from V and 1 base from J; junction bases left unmatched: 5. The germline gives CDR1 LGHDT, CDR2 YNNKEL (reference sequence). The CDR3 loop is CASSQGMGTGNTEAFF. CDR3 coding DNA: TGTGCCAGCAGCCAAGGGATGGGGACAGGGAACACTGAAGCTTTCTTT.

This chain links TRBV7-9 with TRBJ2-5; no firm D call. The CDR3 is made up of 15 amino acids. The germline CDR1 and CDR2 sequences are SEHNR and FQNEAQ (reference sequence). Trimming removed 1 base from V and 1 base from J, with 10 bases in between. CDR3 amino acids: CASSLVWTPQETQYF. DNA for the CDR3: TGTGCCAGCAGCTTAGTATGGACCCCCCAAGAGACCCAGTACTTC.

The chain employs TRBV25-1 and TRBJ2-3, with 8 bases lining up with TRBD1. Germline V gene sequence: CDR1 MGHDK, CDR2 SYGVNS. The CDR3 contains 15 residues. J gave up 0 bases and V 5 bases, and 4 bases lay outside the gene matches. CDR3 loop: CASSPGGRSTDTQYF. DNA for the CDR3: TGTGCCAGCAGTCCAGGGGGCCGGAGCACAGATACGCAGTATTTT. Together with reference TRBV25-1 and TRBJ2-3, the CDR3 gives the full variable domain: EADIYQTPRYLVIGTGKKITLECSQTMGHDKMYWYQQDPGMELHLIHYSYGVNSTEKGDLSSESTVSRIRTEHFPLTLESARPSHTSQYLCASSPGGRSTDTQYFGPGTRLTVL.

This clonotype was found many times. The genes are TRBV20-1 and TRBJ2-5, with D maybe TRBD2 (6 bases). The V and J ends lost 1 base and 2 bases respectively, with 11 bases between them. Looked up from germline, CDR1 is DFQATT and CDR2 is SNEGSKA (reference sequence). This CDR3 comprises 14 residues. The CDR3 protein is CSARVTSGQETQYF. In nucleotides, the CDR3 is TGCAGTGCTAGAGTAACCAGCGGGCAAGAGACCCAGTACTTC.

This clonotype occurred many times. The rearrangement links TRBV28 to TRBJ2-7; the D is unclear. The CDR3 totals 15 residues. Germline loops: CDR1 MDHEN, CDR2 SYDVKM. With 4 bases removed from V and 2 bases from J, the gap between germline ends came to 15 bases. As DNA, the CDR3 is TGTGCCAGCAGTTACTCCGGGTCTCCCCCCTACGAGCAGTACTTC. Translation gives CASSYSGSPPYEQYF. The full variable domain, rest sourced from reference TRBV28 and TRBJ2-7, is DVKVTQSSRYLVKRTGEKVFLECVQDMDHENMFWYRQDPGLGLRLIYFSYDVKMKEKGDIPEGYSVSREKKERFSLILESASTNQTSMYLCASSYSGSPPYEQYFGPGTRLTVT.

This chain links TRBV7-9 with TRBJ2-7; D perhaps matches TRBD1 (6 bases). The CDR3 totals 14 residues. The germline CDR1 and CDR2 sequences are SEHNR and FQNEAQ (reference sequence). The ends were cut back, 5 bases at V and 2 bases at J, with 13 bases in the middle. The CDR3 loop reads CASSERDKPYEQYF. The CDR3 region has the DNA TGTGCCAGCAGCGAACGGGACAAGCCCTACGAGCAGTACTTC.

The chain links TRBV6-5 to TRBJ2-2; the D gene is possibly TRBD1 (5 bases). Trimming cost V 2 bases and J 4 bases, with 26 bases left between them. Per germline, CDR1 MNHEY and CDR2 SVGAGI. The CDR3 has 20 amino acids. For the CDR3, the DNA is TGTGCCAGCAGTTACCTCGTTCCAGGGTGGCTACCCCCCCGCACCGGGGAGCTGTTTTTT. The encoded protein is CASSYLVPGWLPPRTGELFF.